The entry below gives a single TCR beta chain sequence along with its context. It has no known antigen specificity. No quality values exist for individual bases; no much larger clone is one base distant. The CDR3 runs 12 amino acids, cysteine and phenylalanine included. Only the CDR3 DNA is retained, 36 bases long and in frame from the first base. At the junction V is shortened by 6 bases and J by 8 bases; bases outside the gene matches: 5. The immunoSEQ Assay, a bias-controlled multiplex PCR, was used to amplify TCRbeta CDR3 regions from genomic DNA. In the paper's pipeline: Nucleated cell counts per sample were estimated from amplification of reference gene primers within the assay. To quantify the absolute abundance of each unique TCRbeta CDR3 rearrangement, sequence reads were collapsed and filtered. For each sample, productive Simpson clonality was calculated by taking the square root of Simpson's diversity index across productive rearrangements. Entries here come from immuneACCESS through TCRdb and include only in-frame sequences with V and J called. Some clones fail to appear in such tables; in the studies checked, an unresolved V gene covers under half of the shortfall, and the cause of the remainder is unknown. For V, J and clone size, that table is used; D and trimming come from the DNA. This sample lists approximately 210,000 clones; about 93% were detected once. Jointly, the top ten make up roughly 0.7% of the sample.

The source of the sample is a study of blood T cell repertoires in COVID-19 (TCRdb year 2020). Looking at the study overall: Samples from collaborators originated in the United States, Italy and Spain and spanned both the acute and convalescent phases of COVID-19. Samples came from the ongoing ImmuneRACE study (first 160 participants) plus 1,254 subjects from 6 global collaborators. The sample metadata nearly always contained a de-identified subject ID, COVID-19 status, age in years and sex. The dataset comprised deeply sampled blood TCRbeta repertoires from subjects exposed to, actively infected with, or recovered from COVID-19. The material from the prospective study consisted of cDNA or gDNA derived from T cells, B-cell-depleted T cells, or PBMCs. The repertoires were released in a freely available public database intended as a resource for research on the immune response to SARS-CoV-2. HLA class I and class II types, where available, came from metadata supplied by the sample provider rather than from assay-based typing. Summary of the overall study and its limitations: The quantity of clinical and demographic metadata differed by source and by participant and was supplied without curation.

One collaborating source in Seattle enrolled patients during active infection and followed them longitudinally through the course of disease. The collaborating institutions used their own protocols to collect whole blood in K2EDTA tubes. For TCRbeta analysis, collaborator samples were shipped as frozen whole blood, as isolated PBMCs, or as DNA extracted from either sample type. The sequence was obtained from a man under 40 with COVID-19, enrolled during active disease. Sequencing used peripheral blood. The chain joins TRBV12-3 or TRBV12-4 to TRBJ1-1, with TRBD1 identical over 8 junction bases. In nucleotide form, the sequence is TGTGCCAGCAGATTCAGGGGGCCGGAAGCTTTCTTT. This translates into CASRFRGPEAFF.